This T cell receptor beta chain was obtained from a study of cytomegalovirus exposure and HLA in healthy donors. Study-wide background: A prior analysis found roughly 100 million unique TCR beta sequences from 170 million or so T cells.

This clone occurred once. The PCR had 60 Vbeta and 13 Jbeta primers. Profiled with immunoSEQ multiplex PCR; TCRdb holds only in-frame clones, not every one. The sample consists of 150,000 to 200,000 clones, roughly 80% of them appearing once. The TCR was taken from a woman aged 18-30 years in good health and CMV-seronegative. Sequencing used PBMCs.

CDR3 residues: CASSDAEYSGEQPGELFF. CDR3 nucleotide sequence: TGTGCCAGCAGTGATGCCGAATACAGCGGAGAACAGCCCGGGGAGCTGTTTTTT. The genes are TRBV25-1 and TRBJ2-2, with D possibly being TRBD2 (5 bases). The CDR3 length is 18 residues. V was pared by 3 bases and J by 6 bases, with 23 bases between. Germline CDR1 reads MGHDK; CDR2 reads SYGVNS.